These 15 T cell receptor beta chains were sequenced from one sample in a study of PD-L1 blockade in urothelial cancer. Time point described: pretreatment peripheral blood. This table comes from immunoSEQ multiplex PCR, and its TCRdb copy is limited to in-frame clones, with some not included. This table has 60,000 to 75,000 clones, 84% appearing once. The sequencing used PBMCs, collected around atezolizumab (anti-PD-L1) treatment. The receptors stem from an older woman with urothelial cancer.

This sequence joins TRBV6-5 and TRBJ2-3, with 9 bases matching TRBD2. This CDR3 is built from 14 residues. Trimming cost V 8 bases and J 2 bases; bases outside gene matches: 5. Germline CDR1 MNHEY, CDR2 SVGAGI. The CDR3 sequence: CASGAGGYTDTQYF. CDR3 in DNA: TGTGCCAGCGGTGCGGGGGGGTACACAGATACGCAGTATTTT.

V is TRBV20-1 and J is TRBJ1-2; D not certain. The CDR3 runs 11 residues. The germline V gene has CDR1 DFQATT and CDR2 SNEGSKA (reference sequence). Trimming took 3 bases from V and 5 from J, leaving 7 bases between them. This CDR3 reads CSASTAYGYTF. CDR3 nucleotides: TGCAGTGCTAGTACCGCGTATGGCTACACCTTC.

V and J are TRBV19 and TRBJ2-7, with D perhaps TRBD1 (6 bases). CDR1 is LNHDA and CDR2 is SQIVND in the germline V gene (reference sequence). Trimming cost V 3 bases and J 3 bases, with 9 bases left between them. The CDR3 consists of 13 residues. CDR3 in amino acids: CASSIWDNYEQYF. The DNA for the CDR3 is TGTGCCAGTAGTATTTGGGACAACTACGAGCAGTACTTC.

The CDR3 DNA sequence: TGCGCCAGCAGCTCAGGGGGCCGCCCGAGGGGAGAAAAACTGTTTTTT. It specifies CASSSGGRPRGEKLFF. V usage is TRBV4-1 and J usage is TRBJ1-4; 8 nucleotides align to TRBD1. The trim removed 5 bases at V and 8 bases at J, leaving 13 bases unmatched. The CDR3 is 16 residues long. Per germline, CDR1 MGHRA and CDR2 YSYEKL.

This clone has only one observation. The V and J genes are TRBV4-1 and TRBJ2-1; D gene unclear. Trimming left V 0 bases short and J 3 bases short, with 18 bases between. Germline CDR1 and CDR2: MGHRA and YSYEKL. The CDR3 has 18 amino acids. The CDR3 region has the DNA TGCGCCAGCAGCCAAGACAGGCTTGCCAGTGGCATCTACAATGAGCAGTTCTTC. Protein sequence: CASSQDRLASGIYNEQFF.

The CDR3 loop is CASSQQETQYF. CDR3 DNA: TGTGCCAGCAGTCAACAAGAGACCCAGTACTTC. The V and J genes are TRBV6-5 and TRBJ2-5, with no clear D. Germline V CDR1 and CDR2: MNHEY, SVGAGI. The CDR3 loop spans 11 amino acids. V lost 5 bases, J lost 2 bases, and 3 bases lay in between.

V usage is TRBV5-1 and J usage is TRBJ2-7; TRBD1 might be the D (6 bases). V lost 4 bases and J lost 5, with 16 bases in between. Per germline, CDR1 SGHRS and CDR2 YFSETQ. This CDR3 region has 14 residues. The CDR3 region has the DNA TGCGCCAGCAGCGCTAATACAGGGACCGACGAGCAGTACTTC. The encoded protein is CASSANTGTDEQYF.

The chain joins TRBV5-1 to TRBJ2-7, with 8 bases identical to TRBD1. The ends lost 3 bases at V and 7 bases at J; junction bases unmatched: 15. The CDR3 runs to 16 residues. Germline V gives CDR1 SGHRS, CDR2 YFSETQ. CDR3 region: CASSWGTGQYSVEQYF. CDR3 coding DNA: TGCGCCAGCAGCTGGGGGACAGGCCAATATTCGGTGGAGCAGTACTTC.

CDR3 loop: CASSFSSYGYTF. The CDR3 nucleotides are TGTGCCAGCAGCTTTAGCAGCTATGGCTACACCTTC. The chain has TRBV7-9 and TRBJ1-2, with D unclear. Trimming left V 3 bases short and J 4 bases short, with 6 bases between. This CDR3 is 12 amino acids long. CDR1 SEHNR and CDR2 FQNEAQ come from the germline V gene (reference sequence).

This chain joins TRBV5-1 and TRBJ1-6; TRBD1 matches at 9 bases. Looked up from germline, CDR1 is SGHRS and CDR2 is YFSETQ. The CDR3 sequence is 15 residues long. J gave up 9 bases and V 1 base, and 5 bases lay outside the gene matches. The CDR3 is CASSLTGGQISPLHF. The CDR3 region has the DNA TGCGCCAGCAGCTTGACAGGGGGCCAGATTTCACCCCTCCACTTT.

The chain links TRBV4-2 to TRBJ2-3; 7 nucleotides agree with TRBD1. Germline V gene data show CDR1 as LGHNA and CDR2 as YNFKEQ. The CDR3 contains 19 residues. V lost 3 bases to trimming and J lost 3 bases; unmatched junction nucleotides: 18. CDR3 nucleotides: TGTGCCAGCAGCCAGGACCCCCCACGGACTGGCAGGGGGACAGATACGCAGTATTTT. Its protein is CASSQDPPRTGRGTDTQYF.

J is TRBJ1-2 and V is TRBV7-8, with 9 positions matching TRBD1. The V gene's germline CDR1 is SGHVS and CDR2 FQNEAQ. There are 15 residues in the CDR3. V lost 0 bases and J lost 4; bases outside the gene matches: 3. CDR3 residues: CASSLAGTGSYGYTF. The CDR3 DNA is TGTGCCAGCAGCTTAGCTGGGACAGGGTCCTATGGCTACACCTTC.

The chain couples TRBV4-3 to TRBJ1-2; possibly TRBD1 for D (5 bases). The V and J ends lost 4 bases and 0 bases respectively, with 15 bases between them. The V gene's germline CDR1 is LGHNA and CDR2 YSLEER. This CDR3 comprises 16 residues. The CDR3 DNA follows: TGCGCCAGCAGCCGCAAGCTGACAGAAGCTAACTATGGCTACACCTTC. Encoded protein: CASSRKLTEANYGYTF.

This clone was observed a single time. The chain's CDR3 is CASSYGQGRETQYF. The CDR3, as DNA: TGCGCCAGCAGCTACGGACAGGGCCGAGAGACCCAGTACTTC. The rearrangement links TRBV5-1 to TRBJ2-5, with 8 nucleotides matching TRBD1. This CDR3 comprises 14 residues. Germline CDR1 and CDR2: SGHRS and YFSETQ. Trimming removed 3 bases from V and 4 bases from J; junction bases left unmatched: 5. Complete variable domain (other parts from reference TRBV5-1 and TRBJ2-5): KAGVTQTPRYLIKTRGQQVTLSCSPISGHRSVSWYQQTPGQGLQFLFEYFSETQRNKGNFPGRFSGRQFSNSRSEMNVSTLELGDSALYLCASSYGQGRETQYFGPGTRLLVL.

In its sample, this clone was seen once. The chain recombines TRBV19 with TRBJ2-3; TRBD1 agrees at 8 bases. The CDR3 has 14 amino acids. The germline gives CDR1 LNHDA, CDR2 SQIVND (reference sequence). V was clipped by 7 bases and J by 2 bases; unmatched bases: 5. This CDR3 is CASKNRGATDTQYF. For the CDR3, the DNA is TGTGCCAGTAAGAACAGGGGGGCCACAGATACGCAGTATTTT.